Listed below are T cell receptor beta chains from one sample, sequenced in a study of CD8 T cells in Susac syndrome. TCRdb re-called the immunoSEQ multiplex PCR reads with MiXCR, one entry per CDR3 protein. The sample holds over 150,000 distinct CDR3 sequences, about 94% seen once. Sequencing was performed on CD4+ T cells from PBMCs. The receptors come from a human donor with Susac syndrome. Both conserved end residues are part of each CDR3. The D gene is left open where the match is weak. The size of a clone is reported for some rows only, either as once, few or many, or as a class for expanded clones.

v_call	j_call	d_call	clone_size	cdr3_nt	cdr3_aa
TRBV6-1	TRBJ1-1	.	.	TGTGCCAGCAGGGACAGCTACACTGAAGCTTTCTTT	CASRDSYTEAFF
TRBV19	TRBJ2-7	TRBD1	.	TGTGCCAGTTCCCGGGACAGACACTACGAGCAGTACTTC	CASSRDRHYEQYF
TRBV15	TRBJ2-7	TRBD2	.	TGTGCCACCAGCAGAGATAATAGCGGGATTTACGAGCAGTACTTC	CATSRDNSGIYEQYF
TRBV5-8	TRBJ2-3	TRBD2	.	TGTGCCAGCAGCTGGCCACCGGGGGCGGGAGGAACAGATACGCAGTATTTT	CASSWPPGAGGTDTQYF
TRBV16	TRBJ1-1	.	.	TGTGCCAGCAGCCATTCCATGAACACTGAAGCTTTCTTT	CASSHSMNTEAFF
TRBV7-9	TRBJ1-5	.	.	TGTGCCAGCAGCTTAGGGGGGGATCAGCCCCAGCATTTT	CASSLGGDQPQHF
TRBV11-2	TRBJ2-1	.	.	TGTGCCAGCAGCTTAGTCGGTCAAGACAATGAGCAGTTCTTC	CASSLVGQDNEQFF
TRBV2	TRBJ2-7	TRBD1	.	TGTGCCAGTAGACAGGGGTACGAGCAGTACTTC	CASRQGYEQYF
TRBV27	TRBJ1-3	.	.	TGTGCCAGCAGTCGGACCCGCTCTGGAAACACCATATATTTT	CASSRTRSGNTIYF
TRBV7-9	TRBJ2-5	TRBD2	.	TGTGCCAGCAGCTTATTGGCGGGGGGAGAGACCCAGTACTTC	CASSLLAGGETQYF
TRBV5-1	TRBJ2-1	TRBD1	once	TGCGCCAGCAGCCCCGGACAGGGTTTAAGCAATGAGCAGTTCTTC	CASSPGQGLSNEQFF
TRBV6-6	TRBJ2-7	.	.	TGTGCCAGCAGCTACGGGAGATACGAGCAGTACTTC	CASSYGRYEQYF
TRBV3-1	TRBJ2-6	.	.	TGTGCCAGCAGCCCACGAGCTGGGGCCAACGTCCTGACTTTC	CASSPRAGANVLTF
TRBV6-2/TRBV6-3	TRBJ2-6	.	.	TGTGCCAGCAGCCTAAACAGGGCTGGGGCCAACGTCCTGACTTTC	CASSLNRAGANVLTF
TRBV7-2	TRBJ2-7	.	.	TGTGCCAGCAGCTGGACACAGGGAACCTACGAGCAGTACTTC	CASSWTQGTYEQYF
TRBV12-3/TRBV12-4	TRBJ2-1	TRBD2	.	TGTGCCAGCAGTTGGCAAGGGACGGGAGGTCTCTACAATGAGCAGTTCTTC	CASSWQGTGGLYNEQFF
TRBV7-3	TRBJ1-1	.	few	TGTGCCAGCAGCGAGCAGGGGAACACTGAAGCTTTCTTT	CASSEQGNTEAFF
TRBV7-2	TRBJ2-7	.	.	TGTGCCAGCAGCTTAGCCGGGACACGGTCCTACGAGCAGTACTTC	CASSLAGTRSYEQYF
TRBV6-2/TRBV6-3	TRBJ2-7	TRBD1	.	TGTGCCAGCAGGCGCCGGGACAGGGACTACGAGCAGTACTTC	CASRRRDRDYEQYF
TRBV3-1	TRBJ2-2	TRBD2	.	TGTGCCAGCAGCCATCCTCGCCAGCGGGGGAGCGGCGGGGAGCTGTTTTTT	CASSHPRQRGSGGELFF
TRBV6-2/TRBV6-3	TRBJ2-6	TRBD1	.	TGTGCCAGCACCCGGACAGGGTCGTCTGGGGCCAACGTCCTGACTTTC	CASTRTGSSGANVLTF
TRBV15	TRBJ2-1	TRBD2	.	TGTGCCACTCAGCGAGGGTTAGCGGGGACTTCTTGGGATGAGCAGTTCTTC	CATQRGLAGTSWDEQFF
TRBV20-1	TRBJ1-4	.	.	TGCAGTGCTAGACAACCGGGACGCCCAGATGTCCAACTGTTTTTT	CSARQPGRPDVQLFF
TRBV2	TRBJ2-5	.	.	TGTGCCAGCACTCAAGGACGGGGACAAGAGACCCAGTACTTC	CASTQGRGQETQYF
TRBV7-2	TRBJ2-7	.	.	TGTGCCAGCAGCCTCGACAGAAGCGAGCAGTACTTC	CASSLDRSEQYF
TRBV14	TRBJ1-6	.	.	TGTGCCAGCAGCCAACGGCTGCTCAATTCACCCCTCCACTTT	CASSQRLLNSPLHF
TRBV6-5	TRBJ2-5	TRBD2	.	TGTGCCAGCAGCATGACTAGCGGGGGGGAGACCCAGTACTTC	CASSMTSGGETQYF